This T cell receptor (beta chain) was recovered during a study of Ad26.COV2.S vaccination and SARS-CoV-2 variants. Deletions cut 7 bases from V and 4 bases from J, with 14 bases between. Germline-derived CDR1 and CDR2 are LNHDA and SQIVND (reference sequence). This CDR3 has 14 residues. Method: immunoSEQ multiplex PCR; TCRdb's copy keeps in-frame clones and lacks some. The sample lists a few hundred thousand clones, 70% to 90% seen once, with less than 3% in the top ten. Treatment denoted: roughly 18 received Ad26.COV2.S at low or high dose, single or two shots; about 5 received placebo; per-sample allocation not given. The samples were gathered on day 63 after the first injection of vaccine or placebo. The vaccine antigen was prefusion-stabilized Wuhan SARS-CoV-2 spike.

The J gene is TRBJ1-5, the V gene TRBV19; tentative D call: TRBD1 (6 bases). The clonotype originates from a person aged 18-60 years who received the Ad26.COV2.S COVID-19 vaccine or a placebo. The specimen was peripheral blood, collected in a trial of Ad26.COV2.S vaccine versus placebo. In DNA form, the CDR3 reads TGTGCCAGTAAAGGAGACAGGAGAAATCAGCCCCAGCATTTT. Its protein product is CASKGDRRNQPQHF. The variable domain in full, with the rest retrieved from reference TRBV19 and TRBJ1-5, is DGGITQSPKYLFRKEGQNVTLSCEQNLNHDAMYWYRQDPGQGLRLIYYSQIVNDFQKGDIAEGYSVSREKKESFPLTVTSAQKNPTAFYLCASKGDRRNQPQHFGDGTRLSIL.